Each of the 28 T cell receptor beta chains below was sequenced from the same sample in a study of T and B cells in COVID-19 patients. TRB rearrangements were amplified by multiplex PCR with BIOMED2 TRB-A/B primers. TCRdb passed the multiplex PCR reads through MiXCR, listing each CDR3 protein once. The table includes about 9,400 distinct CDR3 sequences, 30% to 40% detected once. Each TRB amplification used roughly 220-550 ng of genomic DNA from blood. Specimen: blood. These receptors were collected from a human donor who had recovered from COVID-19.

This rearrangement joins TRBV6-1 to TRBJ1-2; D may be TRBD1 (5 bases). The germline V gene has CDR1 MNHNS and CDR2 SASEGT. The CDR3 totals 17 residues. The V gene lost 7 bases and the J gene lost 4 bases, with 25 bases spanning the gap. In DNA form, the CDR3 reads TGTGCCAGCAAGTTCCCGGGCCAGGGCGAGGTTGGCTATGGCTACACCTTC. Protein: CASKFPGQGEVGYGYTF.

This clonotype was counted a few times. The genes are TRBV6-6 and TRBJ2-5; D is possibly TRBD1 (5 bases). The CDR3 covers 15 residues. Trimming pared 8 bases from V and 4 bases from J, leaving 20 bases between. Per the germline V gene, CDR1 is MNHNY and CDR2 is SVGAGI (reference sequence). CDR3 loop: CASAPSGRRGETQYF. In nucleotides, the CDR3 is TGTGCCAGCGCCCCGTCAGGGCGGAGAGGAGAGACCCAGTACTTC.

This clonotype was seen a few times. The chain uses TRBV18 and TRBJ2-1; TRBD1 or TRBD2 may be the D gene (5 bases each). The ends were cut back, 5 bases at V and 4 bases at J, with 9 bases in the middle. CDR1 is KGHSH, CDR2 LQKENI, per germline. The CDR3 is 13 amino acids. The DNA of the CDR3 is TGTGCCAGCTCAACCGGGACGTACAATGAGCAGTTCTTC. Translating it yields CASSTGTYNEQFF.

The chain uses TRBV6-5 and TRBJ2-2, with a weak D call TRBD1 (5 bases). The germline gives CDR1 MNHEY, CDR2 SVGAGI. Trimming stripped 8 bases from V and 1 base from J, with 17 bases between. This CDR3 is 16 amino acids long. This CDR3 is CASGRPRGQNTGELFF. In DNA form, the CDR3 reads TGTGCCAGCGGACGTCCCCGAGGACAGAACACCGGGGAGCTGTTTTTT.

There are a few counts of this clonotype. The chain is built from TRBV6-2 or TRBV6-3 and TRBJ1-2; D gene ambiguous. Germline CDR1 and CDR2: MNHEY and SVGEGT. With 4 bases removed from V and 4 bases from J, the gap between germline ends came to 10 bases. This CDR3 spans 13 amino acids. CDR3 nucleotide sequence: TGTGCCAGCAGTTTCCAGGTTCCCTATGGCTACACCTTC. It encodes CASSFQVPYGYTF.

V and J are TRBV18 and TRBJ1-1; maybe TRBD1 (6 bases). The length of the CDR3 is 17 residues. Per germline, CDR1 KGHSH and CDR2 LQKENI. V lost 6 bases and J lost 4, with 24 bases in between. The CDR3 sequence: CASSPIKLGQSLTEAFF. The CDR3 DNA reads TGTGCCAGCTCCCCGATTAAATTGGGACAAAGCCTCACTGAAGCTTTCTTT.

This clonotype is medium-sized within its sample. The chain has TRBV27 and TRBJ2-1; TRBD1 aligns across 7 bases. Germline CDR1 MNHEY, CDR2 SMNVEV (reference sequence). This CDR3 spans 14 amino acids. V lost 7 bases and J lost 10; bases outside the gene matches: 13. CDR3 region: CASTRGAGGREQFF. The CDR3 DNA sequence: TGTGCCAGCACCCGGGGAGCAGGGGGTCGGGAGCAGTTCTTC.

This clonotype was observed a few times. The chain is built from TRBV12-3 or TRBV12-4 and TRBJ2-3; D not resolved. V was trimmed by 1 base and J by 0 bases, leaving 14 bases between them. The CDR3 is 17 residues long. In DNA, the CDR3 is TGTGCCAGCAGTTTAGAAGGGTTTACTTCTAGCACAGATACGCAGTATTTT. Translated: CASSLEGFTSSTDTQYF.

This clonotype was seen a handful of times. This rearrangement joins TRBV6-1 to TRBJ1-1; D may be TRBD1 (5 bases). This CDR3 comprises 14 residues. Germline V CDR1 and CDR2: MNHNS, SASEGT. V gave up 4 bases and J gave up 2 bases, with 11 bases separating them. The CDR3: CASSAEDINTEAFF. The CDR3 DNA sequence: TGTGCCAGCAGTGCAGAGGACATAAACACTGAAGCTTTCTTT.

This clonotype has only a few counts. The V gene is TRBV6-2 or TRBV6-3, the J gene TRBJ2-7, with 9 bases that match TRBD2. The germline V gene has CDR1 MNHEY and CDR2 SVGEGT. The length of the CDR3 is 15 residues. J gave up 4 bases and V 6 bases, and 10 bases lay outside the gene matches. The chain's CDR3 is CASSSPVRGGYEQYF. The CDR3 DNA reads TGTGCCAGCAGCTCCCCCGTGCGGGGGGGATACGAGCAGTACTTC.

V usage is TRBV18 and J usage is TRBJ2-1; a possible D gene is TRBD2 (7 bases). The CDR3 consists of 17 residues. Germline V gene sequence: CDR1 KGHSH, CDR2 LQKENI. Trimming shortened V by 2 bases and J by 0 bases, and 14 bases separated the two germline ends. The CDR3 spells CASSPRRGGISYNEQFF. In nucleotides, the CDR3 is TGTGCCAGCTCACCAAGGAGGGGGGGCATCTCCTACAATGAGCAGTTCTTC.

The V call is TRBV7-2, the J call TRBJ2-3, with 9 bases identical to TRBD2. V lost 3 bases to trimming and J lost 1 base; unmatched junction nucleotides: 2. Germline lookup yields CDR1 SGHTA and CDR2 FQGNSA. The CDR3 consists of 15 residues. The CDR3 region has the DNA TGTGCCAGCAGCTTGCCTAGCGGGGGCACAGATACGCAGTATTTT. Translated, it gives CASSLPSGGTDTQYF.

V and J are TRBV19 and TRBJ2-2; 7 bases align to TRBD1. Germline CDR1 and CDR2: LNHDA and SQIVND (reference sequence). This CDR3 is built from 14 residues. The ends lost 6 bases at V and 3 bases at J; junction bases unmatched: 4. The CDR3 bases are TGTGCCAGTAGCGGGACAGAACACACCGGGGAGCTGTTTTTT. Amino acids: CASSGTEHTGELFF. Filled out from reference TRBV19 and TRBJ2-2, the complete variable domain reads DGGITQSPKYLFRKEGQNVTLSCEQNLNHDAMYWYRQDPGQGLRLIYYSQIVNDFQKGDIAEGYSVSREKKESFPLTVTSAQKNPTAFYLCASSGTEHTGELFFGEGSRLTVL.

The table lists this clonotype with a few counts. Its ends do not fully match the called genes, so a read error is possible. The chain employs TRBV5-5 and TRBJ1-4; D remains ambiguous. The CDR3 totals 13 residues. The germline V gene has CDR1 SGHKS and CDR2 YYEKEE (reference sequence). The CDR3 is CASSSWADEKLFF. The CDR3 DNA reads as TGCGCCAGCAGCTCCTGGGCGGATGAAAAACTGTTTTTT.

This clonotype turned up a few times. This chain uses TRBV7-9 with TRBJ1-4; D unclear. Trimming shortened V by 3 bases and J by 3 bases, and 8 bases separated the two germline ends. Germline V gene lookup returns CDR1 SEHNR and CDR2 FQNEAQ (reference sequence). There are 14 residues in the CDR3. The CDR3 spells CASSFGGANEKLFF. The DNA of the CDR3 is TGTGCCAGCAGCTTCGGTGGTGCTAATGAAAAACTGTTTTTT.

This clonotype is deemed medium-sized. The rearrangement uses TRBV29-1 and TRBJ2-1; D may correspond to TRBD1 or TRBD2 (5 bases each). This CDR3 is 11 amino acids long. Germline assignment: CDR1 SQVTM and CDR2 ANQGSEA. Trimming took off 4 bases at V and 12 bases at J, with 13 bases between the two ends. CDR3 protein: CSVGDPAGQFF. CDR3 coding DNA: TGCAGCGTTGGGGACCCGGCCGGGCAGTTCTTC.

By sample share, this clonotype is medium-sized. This chain uses TRBV18 with TRBJ2-1; D tentatively fits TRBD1 or TRBD2 (5 bases each). V was pared by 3 bases and J by 6 bases, with 12 bases between. This CDR3 has 14 residues. Germline CDR1 reads KGHSH; CDR2 reads LQKENI. The CDR3 loop is CASSPGTLLNEQFF. CDR3 coding DNA: TGTGCCAGCTCACCCGGGACCTTGCTCAATGAGCAGTTCTTC.

CDR3 bases: TGTGCCAGCAGCTCCTACCAGGGGGCAAGGAACACTGAAGCTTTCTTT. The encoded protein is CASSSYQGARNTEAFF. The chain employs TRBV5-6 and TRBJ1-1; the match to TRBD1 covers 8 bases. The germline gives CDR1 SGHDT, CDR2 YYEEEE. Trimming at V came to 3 bases and at J to 1 base, leaving 8 bases not matched to a gene. The CDR3 has 16 amino acids.

The V and J genes are TRBV5-1 and TRBJ1-1; the D is unclear. Per the germline V gene, CDR1 is SGHRS and CDR2 is YFSETQ. V lost 4 bases and J 1 base, leaving 11 bases between the germline ends. CDR3 length equals 14 residues. Here the CDR3 reads CASSTVRGNTEAFF. The CDR3 nucleotides are TGCGCCAGCAGCACCGTACGGGGGAACACTGAAGCTTTCTTT.

This clonotype was seen a few times. The chain uses TRBV13 and TRBJ1-1; D is unresolved. This CDR3 contains 14 residues. The V gene lost 7 bases and the J gene lost 5 bases, with 17 bases spanning the gap. Per the germline V gene, CDR1 is PRHDT and CDR2 is FYEKMQ (reference sequence). The chain's CDR3 is CASTPGPQNTEAFF. The CDR3 DNA follows: TGTGCCAGCACCCCTGGGCCCCAAAATACTGAAGCTTTCTTT.

For the CDR3, the DNA is TGTGCCAGCAGTAGACACCGGGGGCAGCGGGGGGGAAATGAGCAGTTCTTC. This translates into CASSRHRGQRGGNEQFF. The rearrangement uses TRBV7-9 and TRBJ2-1, with TRBD2 identical over 10 bases. This CDR3 comprises 17 residues. With V trimmed by 6 bases and J by 7 bases, 15 bases remained unmatched. Germline V CDR1 and CDR2: SEHNR, FQNEAQ (reference sequence).

The chain employs TRBV20-1 and TRBJ2-5; 7 bases fit TRBD2. The CDR3 loop spans 13 amino acids. CDR1 and CDR2 (germline): DFQATT, SNEGSKA (reference sequence). V lost 6 bases and J lost 6; bases outside the gene matches: 10. The DNA of the CDR3 is TGCAGTGCGAGGCTCCTAGCGGTTCAGACCCAGTACTTC. The encoded protein is CSARLLAVQTQYF.

This chain joins TRBV4-1 and TRBJ1-2; TRBD1 aligns across 9 bases. Trimming cost V 4 bases and J 8 bases; bases outside gene matches: 5. The germline CDR1 and CDR2 sequences are MGHRA and YSYEKL. This CDR3 has 13 residues. The CDR3 DNA reads as TGCGCCAGCAGCCTATGGACAGGGGAGGGCTACACCTTC. This sequence encodes CASSLWTGEGYTF.

By frequency in the sample, this clonotype is medium-sized. The chain employs TRBV19 and TRBJ1-6; 8 bases match TRBD1. CDR3 size: 14 residues. The germline V gene has CDR1 LNHDA and CDR2 SQIVND (reference sequence). Germline trimming cut 5 bases from V and 14 bases from J; bases unmatched to any gene: 11. The CDR3 DNA reads as TGTGCCAGTAGTTCGACAGGGGTTACTACCTCCCTCCACTTT. Translation gives CASSSTGVTTSLHF.

By sample fraction, this clonotype is medium-sized. The chain uses TRBV12-3 or TRBV12-4 and TRBJ2-3; D might be TRBD1 (6 bases). The CDR3 sequence is 13 residues long. V lost 0 bases to trimming and J lost 6 bases, with 7 bases between them. CDR3 protein: CASSLAGADTQYF. CDR3 DNA sequence: TGTGCCAGCAGTTTAGCGGGGGCGGATACGCAGTATTTT.

A note on this clonotype: A much larger clonotype is one base distant, so this may be a read error. The J gene is TRBJ2-2, the V gene TRBV30, with D possibly called TRBD1 or TRBD2 (6 bases each). This CDR3 region has 16 residues. CDR1 and CDR2 from the germline V gene are GTSNPN and SVGIG (reference sequence). V was cut by 7 bases and J by 10 bases, with 28 bases left in between. CDR3 region: CAFPRGRRTGGEELFF. The CDR3 coding sequence is TGTGCCTTCCCCCGGGGGCGACGAACAGGTGGTGAGGAGCTGTTTTTT.

For the CDR3, the DNA is TGTGCCAGCAGTTCACGACAGGGGACCTTATTCGGCAATCAGCCCCAGCATTTT. Translating gives CASSSRQGTLFGNQPQHF. The chain couples TRBV27 to TRBJ1-5; TRBD1 matches 8 bases. This CDR3 comprises 18 residues. The V segment lost 4 bases and the J segment 2 bases; nucleotides outside the gene matches: 13. CDR1 is MNHEY and CDR2 is SMNVEV in the germline V gene (reference sequence).

The CDR3 region is CASSPNRATNEKLFF. The CDR3 DNA is TGCGCCAGCAGCCCAAACAGGGCAACTAATGAAAAACTGTTTTTT. This sequence joins TRBV5-1 and TRBJ1-4, with D perhaps matching TRBD1 (6 bases). CDR3 length equals 15 residues. V lost 4 bases, J lost 0 bases, and 10 bases lay in between. Germline V lookup: CDR1 SGHRS, CDR2 YFSETQ.